The clone carrying this T cell receptor (beta chain) has a single count. The CDR3 has 15 amino acids. This sample was included in a study of shared clonotypes between healthy human individuals. The overall study: Donors consisted of a couple of women and a few men between 18 and 49.

Adult donors, all healthy and HIV-negative, had no recent acute infections or vaccinations. Authors' processing steps: There were no quality scores in the junction-only immunoSEQ sequences, so filtering differed. The table came from immunoSEQ multiplex PCR; TCRdb's copy has only in-frame clones and leaves some out. Clone size and the V and J calls come from that table; the DNA yielded D and trimming. This sample yields 2,500,000 or so clones, of which roughly 93% are seen a single time; about 0.39% belongs to the top ten. The source is a man between 18 and 29 years old in good health. Some clones in this sample may be carry-over from other donors' samples. V is TRBV21-1 and J is TRBJ1-1. TRBV21-1 is a recognized pseudogene. The sample consisted of naive CD4+ T cells from PBMCs. The subset is: CD45RA+ positively selected. The CDR3 DNA reads as TGTGCCAGCAGCAAAAGAGGAGGGATTAACACTGAAGCTTTCTTT. It encodes CASSKRGGINTEAFF.